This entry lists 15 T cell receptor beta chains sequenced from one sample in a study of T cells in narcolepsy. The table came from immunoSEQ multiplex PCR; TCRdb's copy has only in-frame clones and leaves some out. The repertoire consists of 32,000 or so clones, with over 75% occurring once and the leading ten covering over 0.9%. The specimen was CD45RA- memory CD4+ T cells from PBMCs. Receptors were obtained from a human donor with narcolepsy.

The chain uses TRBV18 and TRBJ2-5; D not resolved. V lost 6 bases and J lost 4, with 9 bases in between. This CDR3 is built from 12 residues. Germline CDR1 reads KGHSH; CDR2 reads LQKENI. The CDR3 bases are TGTGCCAGCTCGTGGGATATAGAGACCCAGTACTTC. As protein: CASSWDIETQYF.

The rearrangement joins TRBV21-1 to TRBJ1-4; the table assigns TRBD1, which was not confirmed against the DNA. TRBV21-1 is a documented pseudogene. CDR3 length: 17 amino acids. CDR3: CASSKEKDRGQVEKLFF. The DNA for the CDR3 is TGTGCCAGCAGCAAAGAGAAGGACAGGGGTCAAGTTGAAAAACTGTTTTTT.

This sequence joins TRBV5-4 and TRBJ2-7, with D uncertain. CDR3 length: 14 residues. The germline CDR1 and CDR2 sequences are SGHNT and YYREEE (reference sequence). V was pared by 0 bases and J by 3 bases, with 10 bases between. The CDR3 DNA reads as TGTGCCAGCAGCTTGGGGCAGACCAACTACGAGCAGTACTTC. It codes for CASSLGQTNYEQYF.

The CDR3 bases are TGTGCCAGCAGCCCCAATTACAATGAGCAGTTCTTC. It codes for CASSPNYNEQFF. This sequence joins TRBV11-2 and TRBJ2-1; D not certain. V lost 5 bases and J lost 4, with 6 bases in between. The CDR3 consists of 12 residues. Germline V CDR1 and CDR2: SGHAT, FQNNGV.

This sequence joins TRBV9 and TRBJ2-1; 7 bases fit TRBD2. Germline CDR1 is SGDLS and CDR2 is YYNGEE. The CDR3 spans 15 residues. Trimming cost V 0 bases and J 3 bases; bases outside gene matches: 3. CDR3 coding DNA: TGTGCCAGCAGCGTAGCCGGGGGGAACTACAATGAGCAGTTCTTC. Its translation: CASSVAGGNYNEQFF.

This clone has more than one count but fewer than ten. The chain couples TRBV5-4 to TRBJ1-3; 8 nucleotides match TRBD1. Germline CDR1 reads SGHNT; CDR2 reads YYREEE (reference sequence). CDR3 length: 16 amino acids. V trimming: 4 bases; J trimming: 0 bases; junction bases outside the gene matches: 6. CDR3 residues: CASSPDRAVSGNTIYF. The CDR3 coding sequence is TGTGCCAGCAGCCCGGACAGGGCAGTCTCTGGAAACACCATATATTTT.

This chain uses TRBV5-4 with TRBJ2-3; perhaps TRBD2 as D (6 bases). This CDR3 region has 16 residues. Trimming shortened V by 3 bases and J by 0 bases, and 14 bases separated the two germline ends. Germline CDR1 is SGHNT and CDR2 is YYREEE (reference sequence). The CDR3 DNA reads TGTGCCAGCAGCTCTCCCGGGACTCAGAGCACAGATACGCAGTATTTT. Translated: CASSSPGTQSTDTQYF.

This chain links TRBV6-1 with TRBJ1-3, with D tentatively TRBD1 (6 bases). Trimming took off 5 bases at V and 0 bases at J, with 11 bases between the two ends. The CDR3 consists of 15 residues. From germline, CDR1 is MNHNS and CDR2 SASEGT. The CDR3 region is CASSSLTGSGNTIYF. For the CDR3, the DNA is TGTGCCAGCAGTTCGCTGACAGGCTCTGGAAACACCATATATTTT.

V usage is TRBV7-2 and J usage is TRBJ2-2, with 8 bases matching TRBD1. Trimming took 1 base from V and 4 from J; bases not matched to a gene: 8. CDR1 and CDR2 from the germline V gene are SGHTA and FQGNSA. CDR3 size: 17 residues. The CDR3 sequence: CASSLVGAGGRTGELFF. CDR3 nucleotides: TGTGCCAGCAGCTTAGTGGGCGCAGGGGGCCGCACCGGGGAGCTGTTTTTT.

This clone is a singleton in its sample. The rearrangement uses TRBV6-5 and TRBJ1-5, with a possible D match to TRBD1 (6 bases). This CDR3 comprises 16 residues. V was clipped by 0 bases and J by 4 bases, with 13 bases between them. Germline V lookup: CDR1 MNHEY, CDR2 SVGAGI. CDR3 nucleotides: TGTGCCAGCAGTTACTCCCCAGGGGAGCGAAATCAGCCCCAGCATTTT. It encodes CASSYSPGERNQPQHF.

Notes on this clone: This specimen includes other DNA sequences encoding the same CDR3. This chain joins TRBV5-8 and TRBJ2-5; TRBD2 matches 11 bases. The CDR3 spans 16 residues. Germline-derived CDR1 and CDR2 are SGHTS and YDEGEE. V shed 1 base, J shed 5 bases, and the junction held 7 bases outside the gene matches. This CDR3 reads CASSLSSGGVEETQYF. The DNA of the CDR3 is TGTGCCAGCAGCTTGAGTAGCGGGGGGGTAGAGGAGACCCAGTACTTC.

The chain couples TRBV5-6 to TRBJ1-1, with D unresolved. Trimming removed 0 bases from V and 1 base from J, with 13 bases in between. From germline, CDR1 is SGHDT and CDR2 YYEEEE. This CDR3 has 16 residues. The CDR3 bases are TGTGCCAGCAGCTTGGCCGGGGTTGTTAAGAACACTGAAGCTTTCTTT. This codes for CASSLAGVVKNTEAFF. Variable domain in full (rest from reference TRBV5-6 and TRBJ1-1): DAGVTQSPTHLIKTRGQQVTLRCSPKSGHDTVSWYQQALGQGPQFIFQYYEEEERQRGNFPDRFSGHQFPNYSSELNVNALLLGDSALYLCASSLAGVVKNTEAFFGQGTRLTVV.

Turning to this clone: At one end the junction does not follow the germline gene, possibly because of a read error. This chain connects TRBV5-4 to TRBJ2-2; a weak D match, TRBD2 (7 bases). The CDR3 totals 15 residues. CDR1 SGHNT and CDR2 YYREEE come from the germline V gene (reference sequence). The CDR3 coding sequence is TGTGCCAGCAGGTTGGGAGGGGGGAACACCGGGGAGCTGTTTTTT. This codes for CASRLGGGNTGELFF.

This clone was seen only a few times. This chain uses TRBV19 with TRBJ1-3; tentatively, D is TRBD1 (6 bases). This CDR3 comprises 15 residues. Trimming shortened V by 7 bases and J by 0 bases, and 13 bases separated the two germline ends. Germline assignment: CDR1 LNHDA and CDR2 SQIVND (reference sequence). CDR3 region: CASMTGTSSGNTIYF. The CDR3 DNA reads TGTGCCAGTATGACCGGGACAAGCTCTGGAAACACCATATATTTT. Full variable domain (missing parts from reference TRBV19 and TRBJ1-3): DGGITQSPKYLFRKEGQNVTLSCEQNLNHDAMYWYRQDPGQGLRLIYYSQIVNDFQKGDIAEGYSVSREKKESFPLTVTSAQKNPTAFYLCASMTGTSSGNTIYFGEGSWLTVV.

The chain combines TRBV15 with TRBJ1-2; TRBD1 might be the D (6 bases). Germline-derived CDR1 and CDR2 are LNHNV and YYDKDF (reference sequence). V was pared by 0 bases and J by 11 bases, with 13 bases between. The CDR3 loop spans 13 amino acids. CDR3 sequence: CATSRDRGIEYTF. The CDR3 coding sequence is TGTGCCACCAGCAGAGATAGGGGGATAGAGTACACCTTC.